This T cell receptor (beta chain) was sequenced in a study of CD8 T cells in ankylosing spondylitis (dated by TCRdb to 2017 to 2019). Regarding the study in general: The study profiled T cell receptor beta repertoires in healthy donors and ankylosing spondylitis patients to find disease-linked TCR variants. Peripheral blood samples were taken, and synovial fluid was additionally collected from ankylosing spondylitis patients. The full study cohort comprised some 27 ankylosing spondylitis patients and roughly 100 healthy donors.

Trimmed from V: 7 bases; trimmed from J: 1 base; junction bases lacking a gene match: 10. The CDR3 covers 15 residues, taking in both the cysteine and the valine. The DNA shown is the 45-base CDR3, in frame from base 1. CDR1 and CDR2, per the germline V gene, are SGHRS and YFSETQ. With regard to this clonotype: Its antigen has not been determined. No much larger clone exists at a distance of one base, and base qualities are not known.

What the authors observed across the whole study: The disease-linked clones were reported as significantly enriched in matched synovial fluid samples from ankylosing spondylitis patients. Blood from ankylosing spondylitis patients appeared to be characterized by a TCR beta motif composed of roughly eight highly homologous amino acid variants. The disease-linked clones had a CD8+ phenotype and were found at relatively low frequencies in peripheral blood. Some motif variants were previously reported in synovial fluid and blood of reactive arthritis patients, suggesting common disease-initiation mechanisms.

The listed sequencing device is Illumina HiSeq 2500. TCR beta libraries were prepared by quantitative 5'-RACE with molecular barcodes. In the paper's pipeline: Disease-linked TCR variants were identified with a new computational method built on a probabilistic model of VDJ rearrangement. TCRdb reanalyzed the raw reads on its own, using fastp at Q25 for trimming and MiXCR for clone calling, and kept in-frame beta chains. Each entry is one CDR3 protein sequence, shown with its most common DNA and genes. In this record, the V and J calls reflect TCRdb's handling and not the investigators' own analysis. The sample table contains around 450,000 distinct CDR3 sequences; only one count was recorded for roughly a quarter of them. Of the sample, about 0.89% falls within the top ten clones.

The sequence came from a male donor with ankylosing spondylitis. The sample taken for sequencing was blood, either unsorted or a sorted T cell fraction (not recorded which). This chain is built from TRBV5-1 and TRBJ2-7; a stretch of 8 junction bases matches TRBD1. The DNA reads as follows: TGCGCCAGCGGCTGGACAGGGTTTCGTTCCTACGAGCAGTACGTC. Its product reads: CASGWTGFRSYEQYV.